This T cell receptor beta chain derives from a study of T-cell memory formation after mild COVID-19. At the level of the study: TCR clusters were mostly donor specific. Study conclusions and caveats: From day 15 to 85, contracting clones were balanced between CD4 and CD8, whereas later expanders leaned toward CD4+. Pre-infection memory held some responding clones, suggesting pre-existing cross-reactive T cells responded.

CDR3 size: 15 residues. Trimming took 5 bases from V and 2 from J, leaving 13 bases between them. CDR1 and CDR2 (germline): MNHEY, SMNVEV (reference sequence). About this clonotype itself: Its antigen is undetermined.

Sample barcodes and UMIs were carried by the TCR alpha and TCR beta cDNA libraries that 5'RACE generated with constant-segment primers. Via MiXCR, TCRdb re-called the 5' RACE reads, giving one row per CDR3 protein. The repertoire includes under 450,000 distinct CDR3 sequences, about 22% of them detected once, and around 12% sits in the top ten. Source material: PBMCs or a T cell subset sorted from them (not recorded which). The origin of this receptor is an adult woman who had mild COVID-19 (a few samples of this study predate the infection). Cell type and time point are not known. The chain recombines TRBV27 with TRBJ2-1, with D perhaps matching TRBD2 (5 bases). The CDR3 nucleotides are TGTGCCAGCAGTCGACCGGGATTCGCCTACAATGAGCAGTTCTTC. This sequence encodes CASSRPGFAYNEQFF.